The present TCR beta chain was sequenced within a study of tumor-infiltrating lymphocytes in primary liver carcinoma. Study background: The patients comprised men and women between the ages of 30 and 69 years.

TCR beta cDNA was made from 450 to 500 ng total RNA with a constant-region primer. What produced the TCR beta libraries was three nested multiplex PCR rounds using slightly modified ARM-PCR. In the first two PCR rounds, TRBV1-TRBV30 forward primers were paired with a C-beta reverse primer, and each round lasted approximately 10 cycles. TCRdb fed the multiplex PCR reads into MiXCR, producing one record per CDR3 protein. The data show 100,000 or so distinct CDR3 sequences, approximately 70% seen once. The length of the CDR3 is 14 residues. The germline gives CDR1 SGHTS, CDR2 YDEGEE. Bulk tissue was left unsorted, and RNA and DNA were co-extracted from around 18-30 mg of it. A remark on this clonotype: The junction departs from the called germline gene at one end, perhaps through a read error.

Sample: liver tumor tissue from sampling region 2. Subset denoted: tumor region T2, inferior pole. The TCR comes from a woman aged 60-70 years with primary liver carcinoma and hepatitis B virus infection. The rearrangement joins TRBV5-8 to TRBJ2-7; maybe TRBD1 (6 bases). The CDR3 spells CASSLVQGPYDQYF. CDR3 DNA: TGTGCCAGCAGCTTGGTACAGGGTCCCTACGATCAGTACTTC.